This T cell receptor beta chain was captured in a study of blood T cells in healthy people across ages. Study results and caveats: It was the long-lived donors that had more naive CD4+ cells and higher diversity than aged donors. In these data, TCR beta diversity tracked strongly with naive T cell percentage.

A second PCR of about 7 to 12 cycles used a sample-barcoded 5' primer and a J-beta primer mix. The template-switch adaptor, which had 12 random nucleotides, put a tag on each cDNA molecule. Each CDR3 protein gets one entry after TCRdb re-called the 5' RACE reads with MiXCR. The repertoire includes hundreds of thousands of distinct CDR3 sequences, roughly 50% of them detected once, and around 20% sits in the top ten. Extracted total RNA amounted to at least 5.5 micrograms for each sample. In regard to this clonotype: Its antigen remains unknown.

The CDR3 spans 13 residues. V gave up 4 bases and J gave up 5 bases, with 9 bases separating them. Germline V lookup: CDR1 SEHNR, CDR2 FQNEAQ (reference sequence). The sample consisted of blood. This TCR came from a man aged 25 to 40 in good health. The chain joins TRBV7-9 to TRBJ1-5; unclear D gene. As DNA, the CDR3 is TGTGCCAGCAGCTCGGACGGCTATCAGCCCCAGCATTTT. It translates to CASSSDGYQPQHF.